A single sample gave rise to the 16 T cell receptor beta chains below, sequenced in a study of blood T cell repertoires in COVID-19 (dated by TCRdb to about 2020). Preparation of the library involved the immunoSEQ multiplex PCR assay. Held by TCRdb, this immuneACCESS table contains in-frame sequences only and omits some clones. Under half of the omission traces to an unresolved V gene where checked; the cause of the rest is unknown. The sample has 260,000 or so clones on record, about nine tenths of them singletons. The top ten constitute just over 2.5% of the sample. Sequencing was carried out using PBMCs or T cells enriched from blood (not recorded which). The receptor source for this set is a woman aged 25-40 years with acute COVID-19.

The chain links TRBV13 to TRBJ1-4; tentative D call: TRBD1 (5 bases). Germline V gene sequence: CDR1 PRHDT, CDR2 FYEKMQ (reference sequence). The CDR3 extends over 14 amino acids. V dropped 5 bases and J dropped 0 bases, with 7 bases sitting between them. The CDR3 protein is CASSQGSTNEKLFF. The CDR3 coding sequence is TGTGCCAGCAGCCAGGGATCAACTAATGAAAAACTGTTTTTT.

This CDR3 is CATSDPSRTSTDTQYF. The DNA for the CDR3 is TGTGCCACCAGTGACCCTTCCAGGACTAGCACAGATACGCAGTATTTT. This sequence joins TRBV24-1 and TRBJ2-3; tentative D call: TRBD2 (5 bases). V gave up 4 bases and J gave up 0 bases, with 13 bases separating them. The CDR3 consists of 16 residues. Germline CDR1 reads KGHDR; CDR2 reads SFDVKD.

The chain employs TRBV13 and TRBJ2-7; 9 positions match TRBD1. Germline CDR1 is PRHDT and CDR2 is FYEKMQ (reference sequence). The CDR3 is made up of 14 amino acids. V dropped 5 bases and J dropped 6; count of bases not matched to a gene: 8. The CDR3 region has the DNA TGTGCCAGCAGCCAGGACAGGGGATGGAGCGAGCAGTACTTC. Amino acids: CASSQDRGWSEQYF.

This clone was observed a few times. The chain links TRBV12-3 or TRBV12-4 to TRBJ1-5; D remains ambiguous. CDR3 length equals 13 residues. V lost 6 bases and J 2 bases, leaving 8 bases between the germline ends. CDR3 DNA sequence: TGTGCCAGCAGCGCCTCAGGCAATCAGCCCCAGCATTTT. This translates into CASSASGNQPQHF.

The chain carries TRBV12-3 or TRBV12-4 and TRBJ1-3; the match to TRBD1 covers 8 bases. Trimming cost V 6 bases and J 7 bases; bases outside gene matches: 5. This CDR3 has 13 amino acids. CDR3 region: CASSPGQGNTIYF. The CDR3 DNA is TGTGCCAGCAGCCCAGGACAGGGCAACACCATATATTTT.

V gene TRBV7-8 combines with J gene TRBJ1-5, with 7 nucleotides matching TRBD1. CDR3 length equals 15 residues. Trimming at V came to 2 bases and at J to 5 bases, leaving 6 bases not matched to a gene. Germline values: CDR1 SGHVS, CDR2 FQNEAQ. The CDR3 DNA is TGTGCCAGCAGCTTACACGACAGGGCTCATCAGCCCCAGCATTTT. Residues: CASSLHDRAHQPQHF. Full variable domain (remainder filled in from reference TRBV7-8 and TRBJ1-5): GAGVSQSPRYKVAKRGQDVALRCDPISGHVSLFWYQQALGQGPEFLTYFQNEAQLDKSGLPSDRFFAERPEGSVSTLKIQRTQQEDSAVYLCASSLHDRAHQPQHFGDGTRLSIL.

The V and J genes are TRBV27 and TRBJ1-1, with D possibly being TRBD1 (6 bases). The V gene's germline CDR1 is MNHEY and CDR2 SMNVEV (reference sequence). V was clipped by 1 base and J by 4 bases, with 10 bases between them. The CDR3 consists of 14 residues. The CDR3 reads CASSLWGRGTEAFF. CDR3 nucleotides: TGTGCCAGCAGTTTATGGGGCAGGGGCACTGAAGCTTTCTTT.

This chain connects TRBV29-1 to TRBJ1-2; 10 bases fit TRBD1. Trimming cost V 7 bases and J 8 bases; bases outside gene matches: 10. Germline CDR1 is SQVTM and CDR2 is ANQGSEA. The CDR3 runs 13 residues. CDR3 amino acids: CSATDRGRRGYTF. CDR3 coding DNA: TGCAGCGCCACCGACAGGGGGCGGCGAGGCTACACCTTC.

V gene TRBV24-1 combines with J gene TRBJ2-2; D possibly corresponds to TRBD1 (6 bases). Germline CDR1 reads KGHDR; CDR2 reads SFDVKD. The CDR3 consists of 14 residues. The V and J ends lost 4 bases and 7 bases respectively, with 12 bases between them. DNA for the CDR3: TGTGCCACCAGTGACCGGACAGTCGGCGGGGAGCTGTTTTTT. It specifies CATSDRTVGGELFF.

This chain connects TRBV6-1 to TRBJ2-7; 8 bases fit TRBD1. V shed 0 bases, J shed 2 bases, and the junction held 6 bases outside the gene matches. CDR1 and CDR2 (germline): MNHNS, SASEGT. This CDR3 is 16 amino acids long. CDR3 DNA: TGTGCCAGCAGTGAAGCGACACCGGACAGGGCCTACGAGCAGTACTTC. It codes for CASSEATPDRAYEQYF.

The chain joins TRBV12-5 to TRBJ1-5; TRBD1 is a possible D gene (5 bases). Deletions cut 3 bases from V and 2 bases from J, with 17 bases between. CDR1 LGHNT and CDR2 FRNRAP come from the germline V gene. The CDR3 is 17 amino acids. CDR3 nucleotides: TGTGCTAGTGGTTTTTCTTCCAGGGTCATAGGCAATCAGCCCCAGCATTTT. This gives the protein CASGFSSRVIGNQPQHF. The full variable domain, rest sourced from reference TRBV12-5 and TRBJ1-5, is DARVTQTPRHKVTEMGQEVTMRCQPILGHNTVFWYRQTMMQGLELLAYFRNRAPLDDSGMPKDRFSAEMPDATLATLKIQPSEPRDSAVYFCASGFSSRVIGNQPQHFGDGTRLSIL.

This chain connects TRBV6-6 to TRBJ2-3; 7 bases align to TRBD1. The CDR3 runs to 16 residues. CDR1 is MNHNY, CDR2 SVGAGI, per germline (reference sequence). Losses at the gene ends were 6 bases for V and 4 bases for J; bases not matched to a gene: 13. The CDR3 protein is CASRLGETGSPDTQYF. The CDR3 DNA follows: TGTGCCAGCAGGCTCGGTGAGACAGGGTCCCCAGATACGCAGTATTTT.

This sequence joins TRBV5-1 and TRBJ2-7; the D gene is possibly TRBD2 (5 bases). The ends were cut back, 6 bases at V and 3 bases at J, with 16 bases in the middle. From germline, CDR1 is SGHRS and CDR2 YFSETQ. The length of the CDR3 is 14 residues. CDR3 residues: CASTMAGGSYEQYF. CDR3 coding DNA: TGCGCCAGCACGATGGCGGGTGGGAGCTACGAGCAGTACTTC.

This chain joins TRBV4-3 and TRBJ2-7, with TRBD1 matching 9 bases. This CDR3 is built from 14 residues. The ends lost 1 base at V and 3 bases at J; junction bases unmatched: 1. Germline V gene data show CDR1 as LGHNA and CDR2 as YSLEER. CDR3: CASSQGGQGYEQYF. The CDR3 DNA follows: TGCGCCAGCAGCCAAGGGGGACAGGGCTACGAGCAGTACTTC.

The J gene is TRBJ2-3, the V gene TRBV7-6, with 15 nucleotides matching TRBD2. Trimming took 5 bases from V and 2 from J; bases not matched to a gene: 8. Germline V gene lookup returns CDR1 SGHVS and CDR2 FNYEAQ. This CDR3 spans 18 amino acids. CDR3 protein: CASSRGLAGGRDTDTQYF. In nucleotides, the CDR3 is TGTGCCAGCAGCCGTGGACTAGCGGGGGGGAGGGACACAGATACGCAGTATTTT.

This chain links TRBV14 with TRBJ2-3, with D possibly TRBD2 on 5 matching bases. This CDR3 has 15 residues. Germline assignment: CDR1 SGHDN and CDR2 FVKESK. V shed 1 base and J shed 0 bases, with 8 bases lying between them. The CDR3 region is CASSQGLASTDTQYF. The DNA for the CDR3 is TGTGCCAGCAGCCAAGGGCTAGCTAGCACAGATACGCAGTATTTT.